These 24 T cell receptor beta chains were sequenced from one sample in a study of identical twins (dated by TCRdb to between 2015 and 2016). The method behind the library was 5' RACE. The sequencer was an Illumina HiSeq 2000. TCRdb reprocessed the public reads (quality trimming at Q25 with fastp, clone calling with MiXCR) and kept in-frame beta chains. Identical CDR3 protein sequences are pooled into one entry, listed with their most common genes and DNA. The sample profile shows over 550,000 distinct CDR3 sequences; under 8.5% of them were found once. The ten largest make up over 1.5% of the sample. The same data also contributed to another study, on yellow fever vaccine responses in identical twins.

The specimen sequenced was PBMCs. The receptors were sampled from a woman between 18 and 29 years old in good health.

Of note for this clonotype: One junction end does not reproduce the germline sequence, and a read error may be involved. This chain joins TRBV4-1 and TRBJ2-7; the D is unclear. This CDR3 comprises 14 residues. CDR1 and CDR2 from the germline V gene are MGHRA and YSYEKL. The CDR3 spells CASGQVGSSYEQYF. The CDR3 DNA sequence: TGCGCCAGCGGCCAAGTAGGTAGCAGCTACGAGCAGTACTTC.

This clonotype was detected only a few times. V and J are TRBV28 and TRBJ2-7; 8 bases align to TRBD1. CDR3 length: 15 amino acids. Germline V gene data show CDR1 as MDHEN and CDR2 as SYDVKM. V dropped 4 bases and J dropped 3; count of bases not matched to a gene: 8. CDR3 coding DNA: TGTGCCAGCAGTTCGACAGGGGTTTGGGTCTACGAGCAGTACTTC. Protein product: CASSSTGVWVYEQYF.

The V call is TRBV11-3, the J call TRBJ1-1; D unclear. V dropped 0 bases and J dropped 7 bases, with 12 bases sitting between them. The germline V gene encodes CDR1 SGHNT and CDR2 YENEEA. The CDR3 is made up of 14 amino acids. The CDR3 loop is CASSLESDLDEAFF. DNA for the CDR3: TGTGCCAGCAGCTTAGAAAGCGACCTAGATGAAGCTTTCTTT. Full variable domain (rest looked up from reference TRBV11-3 and TRBJ1-1): EAGVVQSPRYKIIEKKQPVAFWCNPISGHNTLYWYLQNLGQGPELLIRYENEEAVDDSQLPKDRFSAERLKGVDSTLKIQPAELGDSAVYLCASSLESDLDEAFFGQGTRLTVV.

In this sample, this clonotype turned up a few times. This chain uses TRBV29-1 with TRBJ2-7; D remains ambiguous. The germline V gene encodes CDR1 SQVTM and CDR2 ANQGSEA. This CDR3 has 15 residues. Trimming took off 0 bases at V and 0 bases at J, with 12 bases between the two ends. The CDR3 DNA follows: TGCAGCGTTGAAGAGGGCAGGCAGGACTCCTACGAGCAGTACTTC. It encodes CSVEEGRQDSYEQYF.

This clonotype was detected a few times. The chain links TRBV28 to TRBJ2-1; 7 positions match TRBD2. The CDR3 loop spans 17 amino acids. Germline V gene data show CDR1 as MDHEN and CDR2 as SYDVKM. The J segment lost 2 bases and the V segment lost 6 bases, leaving 13 bases of the junction unmatched. CDR3 in amino acids: CASRTLLREPPYNEQFF. In nucleotides, the CDR3 is TGTGCCAGCAGAACACTCCTGCGGGAGCCCCCCTACAATGAGCAGTTCTTC.

This clonotype was seen repeatedly, ten times or more. The chain is built from TRBV12-3 or TRBV12-4 and TRBJ2-7; D gene ambiguous. This CDR3 has 14 amino acids. V gave up 4 bases and J gave up 1 base, with 11 bases separating them. The CDR3 region is CASSSLGRSYEQYF. DNA of the CDR3: TGTGCCAGCAGTTCCCTCGGACGATCCTACGAGCAGTACTTC.

This clonotype was observed at least ten times. The chain joins TRBV20-1 to TRBJ2-1, with 10 nucleotides matching TRBD2. This CDR3 spans 15 amino acids. V trimming: 3 bases; J trimming: 6 bases; junction bases outside the gene matches: 8. Germline V gene lookup returns CDR1 DFQATT and CDR2 SNEGSKA (reference sequence). The CDR3 region is CSARGASGGLNEQFF. CDR3 DNA sequence: TGCAGTGCTAGGGGAGCTAGCGGGGGCCTCAATGAGCAGTTCTTC.

This clonotype turned up a few times. The chain is built from TRBV4-1 and TRBJ1-2; TRBD1 might be the D (5 bases). Looked up from germline, CDR1 is MGHRA and CDR2 is YSYEKL. The length of the CDR3 is 16 residues. Trimming removed 2 bases from V and 4 bases from J, with 17 bases in between. CDR3 region: CASSQPRRGVGYGYTF. In nucleotides, the CDR3 is TGCGCCAGCAGCCAACCCAGGAGGGGTGTAGGCTATGGCTACACCTTC.

This clonotype showed up just a few times. The genes are TRBV20-1 and TRBJ2-3; 7 bases line up with TRBD2. Germline values: CDR1 DFQATT, CDR2 SNEGSKA (reference sequence). CDR3 length: 17 amino acids. Unmatched junction bases numbered 11, after V lost 2 bases and J lost 0 bases. The CDR3 nucleotides read TGCAGTGCTAGATGGAGTAGCGGGCTTACTAGCACAGATACGCAGTATTTT. This gives the protein CSARWSSGLTSTDTQYF.

This chain links TRBV7-3 with TRBJ2-1, with TRBD2 matching over 13 bases. V lost 5 bases to trimming and J lost 3 bases; unmatched junction nucleotides: 4. Germline lookup yields CDR1 SGHTA and CDR2 FQGTGA. This CDR3 has 16 amino acids. This CDR3 is CASSTGLAGNYNEQFF. The CDR3 bases are TGTGCCAGCAGCACGGGACTAGCGGGAAACTACAATGAGCAGTTCTTC.

This clonotype was seen only a few times. This chain uses TRBV7-2 with TRBJ2-1; D tentatively fits TRBD1 or TRBD2 (6 bases each). The V end was cut by 5 bases, the J end by 8 bases, with 16 bases between. CDR3 size: 14 residues. Germline-derived CDR1 and CDR2 are SGHTA and FQGNSA. The CDR3 DNA reads TGTGCCAGCAGCCTCGCTCGGGGGCGGGATGAGCAGTTCTTC. This codes for CASSLARGRDEQFF.

CDR3 protein: CSAEDRRISNQPQHF. In nucleotides, the CDR3 is TGCAGTGCTGAAGACAGACGTATTAGCAATCAGCCCCAGCATTTT. The chain joins TRBV20-1 to TRBJ1-5; TRBD1 is a possible D gene (5 bases). CDR1 and CDR2 (germline): DFQATT, SNEGSKA (reference sequence). The CDR3 spans 15 residues. The ends were cut back, 5 bases at V and 0 bases at J, with 14 bases in the middle.

The chain links TRBV28 to TRBJ1-4, with D perhaps TRBD1 (6 bases). Germline CDR1 reads MDHEN; CDR2 reads SYDVKM. V was pared by 2 bases and J by 8 bases, with 12 bases between. The CDR3 runs to 14 residues. CDR3 DNA: TGTGCCAGCAGTTTACGGGGGGCCCCCGAAAAACTGTTTTTT. This gives the protein CASSLRGAPEKLFF. Filled out from reference TRBV28 and TRBJ1-4, the complete variable domain reads DVKVTQSSRYLVKRTGEKVFLECVQDMDHENMFWYRQDPGLGLRLIYFSYDVKMKEKGDIPEGYSVSREKKERFSLILESASTNQTSMYLCASSLRGAPEKLFFGSGTQLSVL.

This clonotype appeared a few times. This sequence joins TRBV5-8 and TRBJ2-7; D call uncertain. Germline-derived CDR1 and CDR2 are SGHTS and YDEGEE. CDR3 length: 13 residues. V gave up 1 base and J gave up 5 bases, with 10 bases separating them. The CDR3 is CASSLKKFNEQYV. The CDR3 bases are TGTGCCAGCAGCTTGAAAAAATTTAACGAGCAGTACGTC.

This clonotype was counted ten times or more. V usage is TRBV12-3 or TRBV12-4 and J usage is TRBJ2-2; D possibly uses TRBD1 or TRBD2 (5 bases each). CDR3 length: 12 residues. Trimming took 6 bases from V and 6 from J, leaving 8 bases between them. CDR3 amino acids: CASRQGPGELFF. The CDR3, as DNA: TGTGCCAGCAGGCAGGGACCCGGGGAGCTGTTTTTT.

The table lists this clonotype with a few counts. V usage is TRBV5-5 and J usage is TRBJ2-1; D is ambiguous. V lost 6 bases, J lost 5 bases, and 6 bases lay in between. CDR1 SGHKS and CDR2 YYEKEE come from the germline V gene (reference sequence). This CDR3 comprises 11 residues. The chain's CDR3 is CASTVHNEQFF. The CDR3 DNA is TGTGCCAGCACCGTCCACAATGAGCAGTTCTTC.

This sequence joins TRBV7-8 and TRBJ2-5; the D is unclear. Germline CDR1 SGHVS, CDR2 FQNEAQ. This CDR3 comprises 15 residues. Trimming left V 1 base short and J 4 bases short, with 13 bases between. CDR3 bases: TGTGCCAGCAGCTTAGAAGCTAGTCCGGTAGAGACCCAGTACTTC. Amino acid sequence: CASSLEASPVETQYF.

This clonotype was picked up many times. The chain joins TRBV7-2 to TRBJ1-5, with unresolved D. V lost 5 bases, J lost 10 bases, and 15 bases lay in between. Germline CDR1 and CDR2: SGHTA and FQGNSA. There are 13 residues in the CDR3. This CDR3 is CASSTTAGRPQHF. In DNA form, the CDR3 reads TGTGCCAGCAGCACAACCGCGGGGAGACCCCAGCATTTT.

The V call is TRBV5-1, the J call TRBJ2-2; D possibly matches TRBD1 or TRBD2 (5 bases each). V was clipped by 0 bases and J by 7 bases, with 16 bases between them. The CDR3 spans 16 residues. Germline CDR1 and CDR2: SGHRS and YFSETQ. The DNA for the CDR3 is TGCGCCAGCAGCTTGGTCGGGGACCCCCAGGTCGGGGAGCTGTTTTTT. It translates to CASSLVGDPQVGELFF.

This clonotype came up a few times. J is TRBJ2-3 and V is TRBV20-1; unclear D gene. With 0 bases removed from V and 2 bases from J, the gap between germline ends came to 12 bases. The CDR3 contains 15 residues. Germline V gene sequence: CDR1 DFQATT, CDR2 SNEGSKA (reference sequence). The CDR3 sequence: CSARDQIGPTDTQYF. In nucleotides, the CDR3 is TGCAGTGCTAGAGATCAGATAGGCCCCACAGATACGCAGTATTTT.

Only a few counts were recorded for this clonotype. This chain links TRBV6-1 with TRBJ1-2; D perhaps matches TRBD1 (6 bases). CDR1 is MNHNS and CDR2 is SASEGT in the germline V gene. V lost 5 bases to trimming and J lost 4 bases, with 14 bases between them. The CDR3 is 14 amino acids. The CDR3 loop reads CASSPKGEGYGYTF. As DNA, the CDR3 is TGTGCCAGCAGTCCCAAGGGGGAGGGCTATGGCTACACCTTC.

The gene calls are TRBV7-8 and TRBJ2-4; TRBD1 aligns across 7 bases. The germline CDR1 and CDR2 sequences are SGHVS and FQNEAQ. The CDR3 consists of 15 residues. The ends lost 5 bases at V and 2 bases at J; junction bases unmatched: 6. The CDR3 reads CASSPDRVPKNIQYF. In nucleotides, the CDR3 is TGTGCCAGCAGCCCAGACAGGGTCCCCAAAAACATTCAGTACTTC.

The V and J genes are TRBV5-6 and TRBJ2-3; D ambiguous. The CDR3 is 13 residues long. The germline V and J ends were trimmed by 3 bases and 6 bases, with 11 bases remaining between them. Germline-derived CDR1 and CDR2 are SGHDT and YYEEEE. This chain's CDR3 is CASSYRAFDTQYF. The CDR3 bases are TGTGCCAGCAGCTATCGGGCTTTTGATACGCAGTATTTT.

In its sample, this clonotype was seen a few times. This chain links TRBV10-3 with TRBJ1-2; 9 positions agree with TRBD1. CDR1 and CDR2 from the germline V gene are ENHRY and SYGVKD. The J segment lost 4 bases and the V segment lost 6 bases, leaving 6 bases of the junction unmatched. This CDR3 contains 14 residues. The DNA for the CDR3 is TGTGCCATCAGCCCGGGACAGGGCGTCTATGGCTACACCTTC. Protein: CAISPGQGVYGYTF.